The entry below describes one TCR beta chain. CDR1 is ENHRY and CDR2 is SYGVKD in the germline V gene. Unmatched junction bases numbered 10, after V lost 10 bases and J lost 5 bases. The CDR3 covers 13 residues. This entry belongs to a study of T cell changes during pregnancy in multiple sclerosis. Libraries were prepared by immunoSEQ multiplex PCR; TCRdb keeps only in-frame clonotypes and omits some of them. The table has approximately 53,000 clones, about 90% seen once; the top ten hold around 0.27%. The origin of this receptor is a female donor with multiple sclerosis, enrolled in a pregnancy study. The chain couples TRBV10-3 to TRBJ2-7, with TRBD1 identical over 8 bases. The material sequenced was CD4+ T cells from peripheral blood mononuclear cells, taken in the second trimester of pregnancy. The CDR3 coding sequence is TGTGCCACGGCCGGACAGGGATTCCACGAGCAGTACTTC. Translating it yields CATAGQGFHEQYF.